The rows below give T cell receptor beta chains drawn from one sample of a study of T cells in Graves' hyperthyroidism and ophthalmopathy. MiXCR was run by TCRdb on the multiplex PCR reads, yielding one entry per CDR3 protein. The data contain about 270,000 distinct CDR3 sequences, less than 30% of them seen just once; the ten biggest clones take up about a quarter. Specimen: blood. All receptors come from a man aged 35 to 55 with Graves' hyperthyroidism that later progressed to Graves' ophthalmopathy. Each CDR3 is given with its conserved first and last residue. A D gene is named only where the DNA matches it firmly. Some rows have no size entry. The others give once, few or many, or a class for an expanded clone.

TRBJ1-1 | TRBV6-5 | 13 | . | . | CASSYMRTSEAFF | TGTGCCAGCAGTTACATGAGGACCTCAGAAGCTTTCTTT
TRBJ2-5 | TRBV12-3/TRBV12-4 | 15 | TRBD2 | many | CASRNLAALTETQYF | TGTGCCAGCAGGAACCTAGCGGCACTTACGGAGACCCAGTACTTC
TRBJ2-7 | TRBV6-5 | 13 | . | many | CASSYGKNYEQYF | TGTGCCAGCAGTTACGGGAAGAACTACGAGCAGTACTTC
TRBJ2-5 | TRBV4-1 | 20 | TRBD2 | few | CASSLPGGGGKREGMETQYF | TGCGCCAGCAGCCTTCCGGGGGGGGGTGGAAAGCGGGAGGGCATGGAGACCCAGTACTTC
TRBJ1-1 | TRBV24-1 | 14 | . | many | CATSDFPDILGAFF | TGTGCCACCAGTGATTTCCCAGACATTCTAGGAGCTTTCTTT
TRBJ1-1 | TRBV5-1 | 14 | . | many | CASSLGWGDTEAFF | TGCGCCAGCAGCTTGGGCTGGGGTGACACTGAAGCTTTCTTT
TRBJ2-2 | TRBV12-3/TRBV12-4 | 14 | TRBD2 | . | CASSFGGGTGELFF | TGTGCCAGCAGTTTTGGGGGGGGCACCGGGGAGCTGTTTTTT
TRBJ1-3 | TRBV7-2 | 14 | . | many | CASSLLPSGNTIYF | TGTGCCAGCAGCTTACTCCCCTCTGGAAACACCATATATTTT
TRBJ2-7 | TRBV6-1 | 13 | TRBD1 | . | CASGGQGQYEQYF | TGTGCCAGCGGCGGACAGGGCCAATACGAGCAGTACTTC
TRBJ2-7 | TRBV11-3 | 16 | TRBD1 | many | CASSYEGTGTSYEQYF | TGTGCCAGCAGCTACGAAGGGACAGGGACAAGCTACGAGCAGTACTTC
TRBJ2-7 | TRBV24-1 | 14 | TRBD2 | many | CATSDSGRVYEQYF | TGTGCCACCAGTGATAGCGGGAGAGTCTACGAGCAGTACTTC
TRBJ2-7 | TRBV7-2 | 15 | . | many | CASSLASRESYEQYF | TGTGCCAGCAGCTTAGCGTCCAGAGAGTCCTACGAGCAGTACTTC
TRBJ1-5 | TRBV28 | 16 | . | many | CASTTRPVYSNQPQHF | TGTGCCAGTACTACCCGGCCGGTATATAGCAATCAGCCCCAGCATTTT
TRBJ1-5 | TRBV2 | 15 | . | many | CASKYEMTSNQPQHF | TGTGCCAGCAAGTACGAGATGACGAGCAATCAGCCCCAGCATTTT